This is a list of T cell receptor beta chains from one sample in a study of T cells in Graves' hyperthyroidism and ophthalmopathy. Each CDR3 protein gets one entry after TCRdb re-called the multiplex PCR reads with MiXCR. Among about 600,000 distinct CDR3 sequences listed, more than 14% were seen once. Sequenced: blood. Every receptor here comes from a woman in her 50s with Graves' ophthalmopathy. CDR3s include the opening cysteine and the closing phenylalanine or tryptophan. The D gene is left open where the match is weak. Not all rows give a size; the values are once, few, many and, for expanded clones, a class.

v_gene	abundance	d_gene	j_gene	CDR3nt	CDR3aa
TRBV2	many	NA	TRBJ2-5	TGTGCCAGCAGGAACTGGGGGCAGGGTGGTATAGAGACCCAGTACTTC	CASRNWGQGGIETQYF
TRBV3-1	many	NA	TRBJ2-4	TGTGCCAGCAGCCAAGATCGGGGGGCCAACATTCAGTACTTC	CASSQDRGANIQYF
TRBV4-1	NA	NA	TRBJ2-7	TGCGCCAGCAGTCAAAGGACCGGGGACTCCTACGAGCAGTACTTC	CASSQRTGDSYEQYF
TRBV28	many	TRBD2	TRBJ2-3	TGTGCCAGCAGTAAACTAGCGGTCAGCACAGATACGCAGTATTTT	CASSKLAVSTDTQYF
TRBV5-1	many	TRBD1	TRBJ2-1	TGCGCCAGCAGCTCCCGACAGGGATACGAGCAGTTCTTC	CASSSRQGYEQFF
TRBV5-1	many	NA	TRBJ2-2	TGCGCCAGCAGCTTGGTACAGGGACGAACCGGGGAGCTGTTTTTT	CASSLVQGRTGELFF
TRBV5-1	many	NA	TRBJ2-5	TGCGCCAGCAGCGACGGCCAGGACAGCCAAGAGACCCAGTACTTC	CASSDGQDSQETQYF
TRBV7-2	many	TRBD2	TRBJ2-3	TGTGCCAGCAGCTTAGTGGGACTAGCGGGAGGGGATTCTAGCACAGATACGCAGTATTTT	CASSLVGLAGGDSSTDTQYF
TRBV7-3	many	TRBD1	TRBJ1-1	TGTGCCAGCAGCTTATTGCCAGGGGGCTTTAGGATCACTGAAGCTTTCTTT	CASSLLPGGFRITEAFF
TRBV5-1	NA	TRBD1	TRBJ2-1	TGCGCCAGCAGTTCTCGGGACAGGGCTGGCAATGAGCAGTTCTTC	CASSSRDRAGNEQFF
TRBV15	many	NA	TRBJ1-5	TGTGCCACCAGCAGAAGGGTCGGCCCAGATCAGCCCCAGCATTTT	CATSRRVGPDQPQHF
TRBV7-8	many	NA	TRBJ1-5	TGTGCCAGCAGCTTAGCCTCGGCTCAGCCCCAGCATTTT	CASSLASAQPQHF
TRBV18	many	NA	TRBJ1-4	TGTGCCAGCTCACCACTATCCCTTAATGAAAAACTGTTTTTT	CASSPLSLNEKLFF
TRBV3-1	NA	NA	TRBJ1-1	TGTGCCAGCAGCCAAGTCGTGATGAACACTGAAGCTTTCTTT	CASSQVVMNTEAFF
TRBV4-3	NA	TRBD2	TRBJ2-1	TGCGCCAGCAGCCAAGGCGGGACTAGCGGCAATGAGCAGTTCTTC	CASSQGGTSGNEQFF
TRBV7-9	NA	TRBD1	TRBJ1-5	TGTGCCAGCAGCGCCCCCGGGACAGGGTTACAGCCCCAGCATTTT	CASSAPGTGLQPQHF
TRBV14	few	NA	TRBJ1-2	TGTGCCAGCAGCCAAGGAGCCTGGGATGGCTACACCTTC	CASSQGAWDGYTF
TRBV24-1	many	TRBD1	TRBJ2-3	TGTGCCACCAGTGAACAAACCGGGACAGGGGGACCTAGCACAGATACGCAGTATTTT	CATSEQTGTGGPSTDTQYF
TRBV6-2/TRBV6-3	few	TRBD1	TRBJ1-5	TGTGCCAGCAGTTACCCCTCACAGGGGCAAGGAGGCAATCAGCCCCAGCATTTT	CASSYPSQGQGGNQPQHF
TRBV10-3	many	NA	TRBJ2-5	TGTGCCATCATGGAGGGAGCGGGCCAAGAGACCCAGTACTTC	CAIMEGAGQETQYF
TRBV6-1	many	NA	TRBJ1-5	TGTGCCAGCACTACGGGGAGGGCCTTTAGCAATCAGCCCCAGCATTTT	CASTTGRAFSNQPQHF
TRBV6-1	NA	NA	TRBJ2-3	TGTGCCAGCAGTAGGGACCCCCAGGTCGGTACGCAGTATTTT	CASSRDPQVGTQYF
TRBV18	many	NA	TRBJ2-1	TGTGCCAGCTCACCACCGTGGGGTGGCGATGAGCAGTTCTTC	CASSPPWGGDEQFF
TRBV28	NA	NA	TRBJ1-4	TGTGCCAGCAGATCTGGACGCGGTGAAAAACTGTTTTTT	CASRSGRGEKLFF
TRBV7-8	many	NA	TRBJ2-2	TGTGCCAGCAGCTTAGCGCGAGGGAACACCGGGGAGCTGTTTTTT	CASSLARGNTGELFF
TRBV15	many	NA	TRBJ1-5	TGTGCCACCAGCAGATTGACGGGCAACAATCAGCCCCAGCATTTT	CATSRLTGNNQPQHF
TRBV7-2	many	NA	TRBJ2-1	TGTGCCAGCAAAAGAAGGACGGAGCAGTTCTTC	CASKRRTEQFF
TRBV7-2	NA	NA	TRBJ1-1	TGTGCCACGGGGGGGTATACAGACACTGAAGCTTTCTTT	CATGGYTDTEAFF
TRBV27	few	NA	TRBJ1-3	TGTGCCAGCAGTTTATCCCAGGGCAGCACCATATATTTT	CASSLSQGSTIYF
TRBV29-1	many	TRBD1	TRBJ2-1	TGCAGCGTTGAAGCACTCGTGAACAGGGGCCCCTACAATGAGCAGTTCTTC	CSVEALVNRGPYNEQFF
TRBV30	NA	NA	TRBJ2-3	TGTGCCTGGAGTGAAGGCCGATACACAGATACGCAGTATTTT	CAWSEGRYTDTQYF
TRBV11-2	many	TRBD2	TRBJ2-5	TGTGCCAGCAGCTCCCTAGCGGGGAGGAAAGAGACCCAGTACTTC	CASSSLAGRKETQYF
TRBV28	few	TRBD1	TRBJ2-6	TGTGCCAGCAGCTCCAACGGCCTGGGACAGGGAATTATCTGGGGGGCCAACGTCCTGACTTTC	CASSSNGLGQGIIWGANVLTF
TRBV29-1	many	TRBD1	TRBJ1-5	TGCAGCGTACGGACAGGGCCGGGTCAGCCCCAGCATTTT	CSVRTGPGQPQHF
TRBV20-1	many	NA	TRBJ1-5	TGCAGTGCTAGAGGGGACATAGGTCAGCCCCAGCATTTT	CSARGDIGQPQHF
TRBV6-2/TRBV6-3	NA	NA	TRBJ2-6	TGTGCCAGCAGTACCGACAGGGAGGCTTCTGTGGACAACGTCCTGACTTTC	CASSTDREASVDNVLTF
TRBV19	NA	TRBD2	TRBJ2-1	TGTGCCAGTAGTGACCCTAGCGGGAGGGCCGGGAATGAGCAGTTCTTC	CASSDPSGRAGNEQFF
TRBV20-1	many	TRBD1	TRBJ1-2	TGCAGTGCTAGAAGGACAGGGGACGGCTACACCTTC	CSARRTGDGYTF
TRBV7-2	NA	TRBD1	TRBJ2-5	TGTGCCAGCAGCAAGCTCGGACAGGGGGCAGAGACCCAGTACTTC	CASSKLGQGAETQYF
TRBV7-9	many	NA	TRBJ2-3	TGTGCCAGCAGCTTACCGGGACTCGGCAGGAATACGCAGTATTTT	CASSLPGLGRNTQYF
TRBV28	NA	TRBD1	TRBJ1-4	TGTGCCAGCAGTTTATTGACAGGGAAACTGTTTTTT	CASSLLTGKLFF
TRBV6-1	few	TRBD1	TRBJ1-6	TGTGCCACCAGACAGGGAAATTCACCCCTCCACTTT	CATRQGNSPLHF
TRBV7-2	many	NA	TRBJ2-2	TGTGCCAGCAGCTTAGTGGGCAGGCCGGGGACCGGGGAGCTGTTTTTT	CASSLVGRPGTGELFF
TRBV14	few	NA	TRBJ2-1	TGTGCCAGCAGCCAAACAGGGTATGAGCAGTTCTTC	CASSQTGYEQFF
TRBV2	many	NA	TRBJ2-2	TGTGCCAGCAGTGATTTGGGTCCCGGGGAGCTGTTTTTT	CASSDLGPGELFF
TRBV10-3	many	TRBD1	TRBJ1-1	TGTGCCATCAGTGATTTTGACAGGGTAAACACTGAAGCTTTCTTT	CAISDFDRVNTEAFF
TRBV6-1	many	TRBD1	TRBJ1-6	TGTGCCAGCAGTGAAAAGGGACAGGGCTATTCACCCCTCCACTTT	CASSEKGQGYSPLHF
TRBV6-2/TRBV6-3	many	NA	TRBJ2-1	TGTGCCAGCCAAGACACCCCGCATCGGGAGCAGTTCTTC	CASQDTPHREQFF
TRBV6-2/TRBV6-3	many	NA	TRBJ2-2	TGTGCCAGCAGTTACAACCGGGGAGGTACCGGGGAGCTGTTTTTT	CASSYNRGGTGELFF
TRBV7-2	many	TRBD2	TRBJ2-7	TGTGCCAGCAGCCGGGGGACTAGCGGGAGGGCCGAGCAGTACTTC	CASSRGTSGRAEQYF
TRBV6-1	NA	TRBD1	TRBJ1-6	TGTGCCAGCAGTGTTGGGACAGGGAACTCACCCCTCCACTTT	CASSVGTGNSPLHF
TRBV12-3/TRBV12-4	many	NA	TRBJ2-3	TGTGCCAGCAGTTCTATTCAGGGCCGCACAGATACGCAGTATTTT	CASSSIQGRTDTQYF
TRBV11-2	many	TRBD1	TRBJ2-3	TGTGCCAGCAGCCGGGACAGGGGACCCACAGATACGCAGTATTTT	CASSRDRGPTDTQYF
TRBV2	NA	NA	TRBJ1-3	TGTGCCAGCAGTGAAGGGACGCAAGCCTCTGGAAACACCATATATTTT	CASSEGTQASGNTIYF
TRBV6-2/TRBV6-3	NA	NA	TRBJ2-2	TGTGCCAGCAGTAAAGTTACCGGGGAGCTGTTTTTT	CASSKVTGELFF
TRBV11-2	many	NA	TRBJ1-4	TGTGCCAGCAGCCCTCGCGGTGAAAAACTGTTTTTT	CASSPRGEKLFF
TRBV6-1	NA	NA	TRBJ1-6	TGTGCCAGCAGAGAGGGTTTCTCACCCCTCCACTTT	CASREGFSPLHF
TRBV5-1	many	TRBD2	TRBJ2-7	TGCGCCAGCAGCATGGGACTAGCGGGAGCGGGCTACGAGCAGTACTTC	CASSMGLAGAGYEQYF
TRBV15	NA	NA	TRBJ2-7	TGTGCCACCAGCAGACAGCAAGGGAGCTACGAGCAGTACTTC	CATSRQQGSYEQYF